Listed below are T cell receptor beta chains from one sample, sequenced in a study of molecular identifiers for immune sequencing clone quantification. Via MiXCR, TCRdb re-called the PCR reads, giving one row per CDR3 protein. The sample shows fewer than 350,000 distinct CDR3 sequences, about 22% of them seen only once. The specimen was naive CD8+ T cells from blood, with Jurkat cell RNA spiked in. Source of these receptors: a human donor in good health. Some libraries in this study had Jurkat cell RNA spiked in. The CDR3 runs from the conserved cysteine through the conserved F or W. D genes are given only for firm matches. Clone size, where shown, is once, few, many, or a class for clones that have expanded.

>TRBJ1-2|few|TRBV12-3/TRBV12-4|NA
TGTGCCAGCAGTTTCCGAGCAGGGGACTATGGCTACACCTTC
CASSFRAGDYGYTF
>TRBJ2-7|many|TRBV4-1|NA
TGCGCCAGCAGCCAAGATTCCTGGTCCAGGTACGAGCAGTACTTC
CASSQDSWSRYEQYF
>TRBJ2-5|many|TRBV4-3|NA
TGCGCCAGCTCCCCCGGGAGCGGACCACAAGAGACCCAGTACTTC
CASSPGSGPQETQYF
>TRBJ2-7|many|TRBV27|NA
TGTGCCAGCAGACTGCAGAGCTCCTACGAGCAGTACTTC
CASRLQSSYEQYF
>TRBJ2-5|few|TRBV29-1|NA
TGCAGCGTTGACGAGGGCTCGGGGTGGCGAGAGACCCAGTACTTC
CSVDEGSGWRETQYF
>TRBJ2-1|NA|TRBV7-9|TRBD2
TGTGCCAGCAGCTTAATAGCGGGGGGCCGCTCCTACAATGAGCAGTTCTTC
CASSLIAGGRSYNEQFF
>TRBJ1-4|NA|TRBV2|TRBD1
TGTGCCAGCAGCGCGATCCGGACAGGATATAATGGAAAACTGTTTTTT
CASSAIRTGYNGKLFF
>TRBJ2-7|NA|TRBV5-8|TRBD2
TGTGCCAGCAGCTTGCAGGGTAGCGGGGGATCCTACGAGCAGTACTTC
CASSLQGSGGSYEQYF
>TRBJ2-2|once|TRBV19|NA
TGTGCCAGTAGTATGGGAGCCGGGGATCTGTTTTTT
CASSMGAGDLFF
>TRBJ2-5|few|TRBV7-6|NA
TGTGCCAGCAGTCCAGCCCCGGGGGGCTTATATGAGACCCAGTACTTC
CASSPAPGGLYETQYF
>TRBJ1-3|many|TRBV13|NA
TGTGCCAGCAGCTCCTTTTCCGGAAACACCATATATTTT
CASSSFSGNTIYF
>TRBJ2-5|few|TRBV10-3|NA
TGTGCCATCAGTGAGCCCGAAGCGAATCAAGAGACCCAGTACTTC
CAISEPEANQETQYF
>TRBJ2-7|NA|TRBV3-1|TRBD2
TGTGCCAGCAGCCAAGAACTAGCGGGATATTACGAGCAGTACTTC
CASSQELAGYYEQYF
>TRBJ1-1|many|TRBV14|TRBD1
TGTGCCAGCAGCCTACCGGGACAGCCTGAAGCTTTCTTT
CASSLPGQPEAFF
>TRBJ2-7|NA|TRBV28|NA
TGTGCCAGCAGTTTATCGTCTCAGGTATTTTCCTACGAGCAGTACTTC
CASSLSSQVFSYEQYF
>TRBJ1-1|many|TRBV7-2|NA
TGTGCCAGCAGCTTAGGGGGGACAAATGAAGCTTTCTTT
CASSLGGTNEAFF
>TRBJ2-1|few|TRBV4-1|NA
TGCGCCAGCAGCCGTGGTGGGTTCGATGAGCAGTTCTTC
CASSRGGFDEQFF
>TRBJ2-3|NA|TRBV7-6|TRBD2
TGTGCCAGCAGCTTAGGGGTCGGCGGGGGGGTAGCGACAGATACGCAGTATTTT
CASSLGVGGGVATDTQYF
>TRBJ2-3|NA|TRBV4-2|TRBD2
TGTGCCAGCAGCCAAGCTCGTCAGCTAGCGGGGACTAGCCCAGATACGCAGTATTTT
CASSQARQLAGTSPDTQYF
>TRBJ2-7|once|TRBV7-2|TRBD1
TGTGCCAGCAGCTCTCGGGACAGACCCTTCGAGCAGTACTTC
CASSSRDRPFEQYF
>TRBJ1-2|NA|TRBV11-2|NA
TGTGCCAGCAGCTTAGGTTCCGGCGGAGACTATGGCTACACCTTC
CASSLGSGGDYGYTF
>TRBJ1-1|few|TRBV7-9|TRBD1
TGTGCCAGCAGCCCAGGGGGGGGGATCACTGAAGCTTTCTTT
CASSPGGGITEAFF
>TRBJ1-2|many|TRBV2|NA
TGTGCCAGCCCCGGTTTGGGGTACGGCTACACCTTC
CASPGLGYGYTF
>TRBJ2-1|NA|TRBV20-1|NA
TGCAGTGCTAGAGTGCTAGTAGGGAATGAGCAGTTCTTC
CSARVLVGNEQFF
>TRBJ2-6|many|TRBV5-4|NA
TGTGCCAGCAGCTCAGGGGGGGTTGGGGCCAACGTCCTGACTTTC
CASSSGGVGANVLTF
>TRBJ2-7|NA|TRBV10-3|NA
TGTGCCATCAAGGTCGGACTTACCTACGAGCAGTACTTC
CAIKVGLTYEQYF